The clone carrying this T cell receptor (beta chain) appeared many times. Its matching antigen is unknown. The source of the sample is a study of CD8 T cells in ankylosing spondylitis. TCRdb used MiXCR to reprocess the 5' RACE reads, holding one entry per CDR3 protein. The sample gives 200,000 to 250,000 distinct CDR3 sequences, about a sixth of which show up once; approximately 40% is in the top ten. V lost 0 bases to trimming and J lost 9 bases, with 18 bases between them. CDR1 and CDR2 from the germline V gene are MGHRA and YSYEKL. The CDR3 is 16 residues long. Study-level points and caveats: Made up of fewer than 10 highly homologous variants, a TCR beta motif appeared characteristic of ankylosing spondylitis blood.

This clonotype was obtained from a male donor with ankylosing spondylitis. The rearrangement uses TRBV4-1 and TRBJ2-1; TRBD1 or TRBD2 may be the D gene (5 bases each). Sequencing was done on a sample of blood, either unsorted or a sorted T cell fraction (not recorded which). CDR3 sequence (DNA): TGCGCCAGCAGCCAAGATTTAGTCCCACGGGGCATTGAGCAGTTCTTC. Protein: CASSQDLVPRGIEQFF.